This TCR beta chain was sequenced during a study of shared T cell receptors in the human thymus. Germline lookup yields CDR1 MDHEN and CDR2 SYDVKM. The ends lost 2 bases at V and 1 base at J; junction bases unmatched: 9. CDR3 length: 18 residues. Generated by immunoSEQ multiplex PCR, the TCRdb table keeps only in-frame clones and is missing some. The data contain hundreds of thousands of clones, around 85% of them seen just once; the ten biggest clones take up around 0.0099%. A further study also used this sample, focusing on human thymus T cells. That work contributes: Resections from corrective heart surgery supplied the thymus tissue. Thymic and blood repertoires appeared to show biased V and J gene usage. Related reports documented highly overlapping thymic repertoires among unrelated individuals.

The chain is built from TRBV28 and TRBJ2-1, with TRBD2 matching 9 bases. The source of this sequence is a girl less than two years old with a congenital heart defect. Material: thymocytes. CDR3 protein: CASSLTGGGAASYNEQFF. The DNA for the CDR3 is TGTGCCAGCAGTTTAACTGGCGGGGGGGCAGCATCCTACAATGAGCAGTTCTTC.